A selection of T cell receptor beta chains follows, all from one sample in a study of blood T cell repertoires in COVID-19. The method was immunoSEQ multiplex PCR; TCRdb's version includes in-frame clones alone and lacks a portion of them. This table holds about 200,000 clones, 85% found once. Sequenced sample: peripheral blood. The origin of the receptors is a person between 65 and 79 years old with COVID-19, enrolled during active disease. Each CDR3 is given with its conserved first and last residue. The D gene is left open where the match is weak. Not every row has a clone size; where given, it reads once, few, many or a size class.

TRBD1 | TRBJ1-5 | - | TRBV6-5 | CASRGQLNQPQHF | TGTGCCAGCAGGGGACAGCTCAATCAGCCCCAGCATTTT
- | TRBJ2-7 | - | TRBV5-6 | CASSLEPSSYEQYF | TGTGCCAGCAGCCTCGAACCGAGCTCCTACGAGCAGTACTTC
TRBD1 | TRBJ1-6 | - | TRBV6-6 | CASSPKPGTGGHSPLHF | TGTGCCAGCAGTCCCAAACCCGGGACAGGGGGTCATTCACCCCTCCACTTT
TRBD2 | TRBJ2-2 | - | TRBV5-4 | CASSLAWRGRTGELFF | TGTGCCAGCAGCTTGGCATGGCGGGGGAGGACCGGGGAGCTGTTTTTT
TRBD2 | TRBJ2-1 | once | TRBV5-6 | CASSSGTSGRSYNEQFF | TGTGCCAGCAGCTCCGGGACTAGCGGGAGGTCATACAATGAGCAGTTCTTC
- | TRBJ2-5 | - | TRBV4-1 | CASSQEGRGSETQYF | TGCGCCAGCAGCCAAGAGGGTAGAGGGTCGGAGACCCAGTACTTC
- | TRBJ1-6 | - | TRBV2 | CASRGRGGSPLHF | TGTGCCAGCAGAGGCAGGGGCGGTTCACCCCTCCACTTT
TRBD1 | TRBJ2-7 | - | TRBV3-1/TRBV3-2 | CASSRQGTGVHEQYF | TGTGCCAGCAGCCGCCAGGGGACAGGGGTCCACGAGCAGTACTTC
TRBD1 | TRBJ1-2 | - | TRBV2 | CASSDRGSSGGYTF | TGTGCCAGCAGTGACAGGGGGTCCTCCGGTGGCTACACCTTC
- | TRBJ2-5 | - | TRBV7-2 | CASSPRWTGTEREETQYF | TGTGCCAGCAGCCCCCGGTGGACGGGAACCGAGAGGGAAGAGACCCAGTACTTC
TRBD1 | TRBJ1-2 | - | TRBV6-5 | CASSFSQGQGFYTF | TGTGCCAGCAGTTTCAGCCAAGGACAGGGGTTCTACACCTTC
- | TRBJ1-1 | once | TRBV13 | CASSSPPRSNTEAFF | TGTGCCAGCAGCTCCCCGCCCCGGTCGAACACTGAAGCTTTCTTT
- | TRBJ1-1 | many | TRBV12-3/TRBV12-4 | CASSLKRSTEAFF | TGTGCCAGCAGTTTAAAGCGAAGCACTGAAGCTTTCTTT
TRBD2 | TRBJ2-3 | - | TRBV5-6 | CASSVVSGVADTQYF | TGTGCCAGCAGCGTCGTGAGCGGGGTGGCAGATACGCAGTATTTT
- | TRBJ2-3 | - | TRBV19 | CASSIRRDTDTQYF | TGTGCCAGTAGTATAAGGCGGGACACAGATACGCAGTATTTT
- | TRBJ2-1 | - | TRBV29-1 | CSVVRSYNEQFF | TGCAGCGTTGTTCGCAGCTACAATGAGCAGTTCTTC
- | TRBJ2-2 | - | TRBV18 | CASSPPSSGELFF | TGTGCCAGCTCACCACCCTCCTCCGGGGAGCTGTTTTTT
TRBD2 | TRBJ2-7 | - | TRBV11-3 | CASSLSAAGVSNEQYF | TGTGCCAGCAGCTTAAGTGCGGCGGGAGTTTCAAACGAGCAGTACTTC
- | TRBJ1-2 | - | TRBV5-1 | CASSLDGVDGGYTF | TGCGCCAGCAGCTTGGACGGGGTAGATGGTGGCTACACCTTC
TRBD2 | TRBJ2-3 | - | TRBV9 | CASSETTGGITDTQYF | TGTGCCAGCAGCGAAACGACGGGGGGAATCACAGATACGCAGTATTTT
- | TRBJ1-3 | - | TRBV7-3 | CASSLTSGSGNTIYF | TGTGCCAGCAGCTTAACCTCGGGGTCTGGAAACACCATATATTTT
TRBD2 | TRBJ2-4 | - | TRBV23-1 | CAPPSGSGRNIQYF | TGCGCCCCCCCGAGCGGGAGCGGGAGGAACATTCAGTACTTC
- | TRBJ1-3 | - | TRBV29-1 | CSVSDTGGNTIYF | TGCAGCGTTTCGGATACAGGGGGAAACACCATATATTTT
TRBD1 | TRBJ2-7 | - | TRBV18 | CASCQAGGNEQYF | TGTGCCAGCTGTCAGGCAGGGGGAAACGAGCAGTACTTC
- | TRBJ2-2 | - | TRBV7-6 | CASSRSGPGGELFF | TGTGCCAGCAGCCGAAGCGGGCCGGGCGGGGAGCTGTTTTTT
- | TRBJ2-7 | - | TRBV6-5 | CASNPDRSRYEQYF | TGTGCCAGCAATCCCGACAGATCCCGCTACGAGCAGTACTTC
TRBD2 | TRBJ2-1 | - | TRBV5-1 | CASSFILAGGGEQFF | TGCGCCAGCAGCTTTATCCTAGCGGGAGGAGGTGAGCAGTTCTTC
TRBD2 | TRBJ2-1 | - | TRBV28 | CAPRLERERGGNEQFF | TGTGCCCCGCGCCTTGAGCGGGAGAGGGGAGGCAATGAGCAGTTCTTC
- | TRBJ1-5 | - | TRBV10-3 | CAISEGGNQPQHF | TGTGCCATCAGTGAGGGAGGGAATCAGCCCCAGCATTTT
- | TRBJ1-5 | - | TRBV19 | CASSIDLWRSGSNQPQHF | TGTGCCAGTAGTATAGATCTATGGAGGAGTGGTAGCAATCAGCCCCAGCATTTT
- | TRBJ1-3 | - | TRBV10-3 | CAISDNNSGNTIYF | TGTGCCATCAGTGACAACAACTCTGGAAACACCATATATTTT
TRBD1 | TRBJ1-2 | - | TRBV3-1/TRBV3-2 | CASSQGNGQGARGYTF | TGTGCCAGCAGCCAAGGCAACGGACAGGGGGCGAGGGGCTACACCTTC
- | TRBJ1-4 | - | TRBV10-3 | CAIKGLPNEKLFF | TGTGCCATCAAGGGGTTGCCTAATGAAAAACTGTTTTTT
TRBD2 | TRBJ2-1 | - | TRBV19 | CASHPGGGLAGQSSYNEQFF | TGTGCCAGTCACCCCGGAGGGGGACTAGCGGGCCAGAGCTCCTACAATGAGCAGTTCTTC
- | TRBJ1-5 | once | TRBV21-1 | CASSKCGWGGDSNQPQHF | TGTGCCAGCAGCAAATGCGGTTGGGGAGGGGATAGCAATCAGCCCCAGCATTTT
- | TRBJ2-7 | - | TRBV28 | CASSRQATYEQYF | TGTGCCAGCAGCCGCCAGGCAACCTACGAGCAGTACTTC
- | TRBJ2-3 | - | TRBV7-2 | CASRIVPKTAQRDTQYF | TGTGCCAGCAGGATAGTACCGAAGACAGCCCAACGGGATACGCAGTATTTT
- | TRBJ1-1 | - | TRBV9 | CASSVVSDLEAFF | TGTGCCAGCAGCGTAGTGTCAGACTTAGAAGCTTTCTTT
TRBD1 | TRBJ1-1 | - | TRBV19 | CATRGQGVYTEAFF | TGTGCCACCCGGGGGCAGGGGGTTTATACTGAAGCTTTCTTT
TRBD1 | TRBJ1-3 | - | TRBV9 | CASSQQTGYGNTIYF | TGTGCCAGCAGCCAACAGACAGGGTATGGAAACACCATATATTTT
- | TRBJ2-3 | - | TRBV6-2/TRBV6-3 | CASNPAETTDTQYF | TGTGCCAGCAACCCAGCGGAGACCACAGATACGCAGTATTTT
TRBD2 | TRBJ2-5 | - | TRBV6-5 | CASRKLAGAETQYF | TGTGCCAGCAGGAAACTAGCGGGAGCGGAGACCCAGTACTTC
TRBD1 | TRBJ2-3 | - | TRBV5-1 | CASSLGDRGPLGTDTQYF | TGCGCCAGCAGCTTAGGCGACAGGGGGCCCTTAGGCACAGATACGCAGTATTTT
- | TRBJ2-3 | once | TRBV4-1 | CASSPLGGQRFLHTQYF | TGCGCCAGCAGCCCCCTCGGTGGACAGAGGTTTCTTCATACGCAGTATTTT
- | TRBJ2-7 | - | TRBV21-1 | CASSKGQGRDEQYF | TGTGCCAGCAGCAAAGGACAGGGCCGCGACGAGCAGTACTTC
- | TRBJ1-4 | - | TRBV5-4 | CASTRGGGATNEKLFF | TGTGCCAGCACCAGGGGTGGCGGAGCAACTAATGAAAAACTGTTTTTT
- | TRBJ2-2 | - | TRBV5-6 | CASYRDGELFF | TGTGCCAGCTACAGAGACGGGGAGCTGTTTTTT
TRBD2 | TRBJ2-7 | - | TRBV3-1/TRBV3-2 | CASSQFSWTSDREQYF | TGTGCCAGCAGCCAATTTTCGTGGACTAGCGACCGGGAGCAGTACTTC
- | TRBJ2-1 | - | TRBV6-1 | CATREVYEQFF | TGTGCCACCAGGGAAGTCTATGAGCAGTTCTTC
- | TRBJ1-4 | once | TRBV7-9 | CASSPGITNEKLFF | TGTGCCAGCAGCCCCGGGATAACTAATGAAAAACTGTTTTTT
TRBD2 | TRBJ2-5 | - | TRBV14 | CASSHQRGVEQETQYF | TGTGCCAGCAGCCACCAGCGGGGGGTAGAACAAGAGACCCAGTACTTC
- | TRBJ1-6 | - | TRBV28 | CASSSPLGLGNSPLHF | TGTGCCAGCAGTTCACCGCTGGGACTGGGGAATTCACCCCTCCACTTT
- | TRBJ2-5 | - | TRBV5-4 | CASSLNREETQYF | TGTGCCAGCAGCCTGAACAGGGAGGAGACCCAGTACTTC